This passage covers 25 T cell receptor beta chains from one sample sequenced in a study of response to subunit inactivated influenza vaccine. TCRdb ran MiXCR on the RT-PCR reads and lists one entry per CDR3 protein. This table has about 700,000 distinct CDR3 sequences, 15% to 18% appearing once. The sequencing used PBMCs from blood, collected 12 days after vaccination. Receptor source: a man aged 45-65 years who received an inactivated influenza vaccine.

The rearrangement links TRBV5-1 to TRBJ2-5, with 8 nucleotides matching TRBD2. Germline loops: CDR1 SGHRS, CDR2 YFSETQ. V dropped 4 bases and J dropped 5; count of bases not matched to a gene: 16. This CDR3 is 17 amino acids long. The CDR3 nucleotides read TGCGCCAGCAGCGCTACCCGGACTAGCCAAACCAGGGAGACCCAGTACTTC. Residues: CASSATRTSQTRETQYF.

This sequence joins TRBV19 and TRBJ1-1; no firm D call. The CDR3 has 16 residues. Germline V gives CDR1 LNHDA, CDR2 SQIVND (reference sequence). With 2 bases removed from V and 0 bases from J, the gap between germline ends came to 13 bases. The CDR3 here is CASSIQARRMNTEAFF. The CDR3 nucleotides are TGTGCCAGTAGTATACAGGCCAGAAGAATGAACACTGAAGCTTTCTTT.

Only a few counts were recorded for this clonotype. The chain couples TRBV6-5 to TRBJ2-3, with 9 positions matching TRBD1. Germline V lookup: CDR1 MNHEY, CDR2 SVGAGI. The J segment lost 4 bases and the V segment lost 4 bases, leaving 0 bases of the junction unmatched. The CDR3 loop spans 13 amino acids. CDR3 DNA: TGTGCCAGCAGTTGGACAGGGGCAGATACGCAGTATTTT. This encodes CASSWTGADTQYF.

The CDR3 nucleotides are TGCGCCAGCACCTCAGGAGCGGGAGCTAGGACAGATACGCAGTATTTT. Translating it yields CASTSGAGARTDTQYF. V is TRBV5-1 and J is TRBJ2-3; 8 positions agree with TRBD2. The V gene's germline CDR1 is SGHRS and CDR2 YFSETQ. The V and J ends lost 6 bases and 3 bases, in that order; junction bases with no gene match: 12. CDR3 length: 16 residues.

Here the CDR3 DNA reads TGTGCCAGCAGTTACTCCATCCAACCGGGTGGAAACACCATATATTTT. This gives the protein CASSYSIQPGGNTIYF. The chain uses TRBV6-5 and TRBJ1-3, with D hard to call. Per the germline V gene, CDR1 is MNHEY and CDR2 is SVGAGI. The CDR3 consists of 16 residues. V was clipped by 0 bases and J by 3 bases, with 12 bases between them.

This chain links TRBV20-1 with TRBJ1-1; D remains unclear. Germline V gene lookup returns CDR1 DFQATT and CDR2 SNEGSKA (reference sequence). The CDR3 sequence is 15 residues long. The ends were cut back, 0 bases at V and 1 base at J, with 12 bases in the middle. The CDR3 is CSARDLRRTNTEAFF. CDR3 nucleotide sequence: TGCAGTGCTAGAGATCTACGACGGACGAACACTGAAGCTTTCTTT.

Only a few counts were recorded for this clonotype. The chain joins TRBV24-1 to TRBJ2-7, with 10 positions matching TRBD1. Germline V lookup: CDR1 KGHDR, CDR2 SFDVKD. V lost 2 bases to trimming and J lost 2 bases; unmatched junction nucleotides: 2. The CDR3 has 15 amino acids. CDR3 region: CATSDSGQGAYEQYF. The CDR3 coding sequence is TGTGCCACCAGTGATTCTGGACAGGGGGCCTACGAGCAGTACTTC.

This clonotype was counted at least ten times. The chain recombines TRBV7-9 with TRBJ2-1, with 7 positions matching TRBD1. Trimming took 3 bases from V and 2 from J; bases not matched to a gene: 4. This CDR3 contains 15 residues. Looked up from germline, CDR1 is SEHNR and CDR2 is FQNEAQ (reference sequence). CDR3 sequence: CASSFRQGTYNEQFF. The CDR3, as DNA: TGTGCCAGCAGCTTTCGACAGGGAACCTACAATGAGCAGTTCTTC.

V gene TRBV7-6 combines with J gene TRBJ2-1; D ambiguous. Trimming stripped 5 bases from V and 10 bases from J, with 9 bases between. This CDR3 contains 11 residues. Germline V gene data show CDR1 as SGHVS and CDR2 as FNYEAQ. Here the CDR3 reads CASSEPGEQFF. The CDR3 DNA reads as TGTGCCAGCAGCGAACCCGGGGAGCAGTTCTTC.

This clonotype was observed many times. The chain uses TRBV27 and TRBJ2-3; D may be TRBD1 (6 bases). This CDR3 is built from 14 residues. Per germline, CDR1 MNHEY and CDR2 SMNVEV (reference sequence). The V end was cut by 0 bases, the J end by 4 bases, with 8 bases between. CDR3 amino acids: CASSLSRGPDTQYF. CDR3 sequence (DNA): TGTGCCAGCAGTTTATCCAGGGGCCCAGATACGCAGTATTTT.

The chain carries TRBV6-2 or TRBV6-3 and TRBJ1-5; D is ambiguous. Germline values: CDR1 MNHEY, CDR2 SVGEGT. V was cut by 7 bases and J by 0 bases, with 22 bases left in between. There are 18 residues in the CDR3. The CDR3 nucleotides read TGTGCCAGCAACCCTGGACCGCCGTACTCCTATAGCAATCAGCCCCAGCATTTT. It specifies CASNPGPPYSYSNQPQHF.

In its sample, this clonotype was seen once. For the CDR3, the DNA is TGTGCCCTCTGTTTTCTAGGTCTCCAGCGGCCGGATAGGTATGGCTACACCTTC. It specifies CALCFLGLQRPDRYGYTF. The rearrangement uses TRBV13 and TRBJ1-2; D uncertain. V was trimmed by 11 bases and J by 5 bases, leaving 33 bases between them. From germline, CDR1 is PRHDT and CDR2 FYEKMQ (reference sequence). This CDR3 is built from 18 residues.

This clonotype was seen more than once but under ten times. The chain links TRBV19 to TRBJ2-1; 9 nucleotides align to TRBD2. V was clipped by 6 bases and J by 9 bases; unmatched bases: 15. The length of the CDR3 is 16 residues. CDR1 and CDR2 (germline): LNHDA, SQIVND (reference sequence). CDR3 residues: CASSPNLAGSRGEQFF. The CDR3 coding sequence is TGTGCCAGTAGCCCTAATCTAGCGGGGTCACGGGGTGAGCAGTTCTTC.

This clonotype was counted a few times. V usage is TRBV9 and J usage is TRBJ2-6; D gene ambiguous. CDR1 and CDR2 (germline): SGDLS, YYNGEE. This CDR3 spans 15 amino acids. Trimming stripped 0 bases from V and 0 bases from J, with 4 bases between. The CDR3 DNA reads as TGTGCCAGCAGCGTAGGCGGCTCTGGGGCCAACGTCCTGACTTTC. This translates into CASSVGGSGANVLTF. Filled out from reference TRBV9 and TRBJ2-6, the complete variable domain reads DSGVTQTPKHLITATGQRVTLRCSPRSGDLSVYWYQQSLDQGLQFLIQYYNGEERAKGNILERFSAQQFPDLHSELNLSSLELGDSALYFCASSVGGSGANVLTFGAGSRLTVL.

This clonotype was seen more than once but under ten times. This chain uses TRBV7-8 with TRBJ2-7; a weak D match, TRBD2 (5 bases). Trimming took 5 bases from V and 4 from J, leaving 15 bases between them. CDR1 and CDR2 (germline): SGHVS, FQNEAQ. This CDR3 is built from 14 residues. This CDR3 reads CASSPRRVTYEQYF. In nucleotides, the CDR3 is TGTGCCAGCAGCCCCAGGCGGGTAACGTACGAGCAGTACTTC.

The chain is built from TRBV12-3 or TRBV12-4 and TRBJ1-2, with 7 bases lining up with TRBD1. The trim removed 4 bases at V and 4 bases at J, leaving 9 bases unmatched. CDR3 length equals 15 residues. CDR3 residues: CASSYDRAGSYGYTF. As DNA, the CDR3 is TGTGCCAGCAGTTACGACAGGGCAGGGAGCTATGGCTACACCTTC.

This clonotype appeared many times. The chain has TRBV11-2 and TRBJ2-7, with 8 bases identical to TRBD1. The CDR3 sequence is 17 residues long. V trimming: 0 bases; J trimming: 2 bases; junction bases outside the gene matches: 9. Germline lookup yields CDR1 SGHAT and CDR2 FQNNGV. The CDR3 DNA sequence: TGTGCCAGCAGCTTAGAGGGGACAGGCGTAACCACCTACGAGCAGTACTTC. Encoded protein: CASSLEGTGVTTYEQYF.

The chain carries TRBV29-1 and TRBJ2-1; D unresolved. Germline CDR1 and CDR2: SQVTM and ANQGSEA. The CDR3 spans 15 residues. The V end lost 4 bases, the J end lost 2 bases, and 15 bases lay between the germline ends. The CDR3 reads CSVASYQTTYNEQFF. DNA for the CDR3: TGCAGCGTTGCGTCTTATCAAACCACCTACAATGAGCAGTTCTTC.

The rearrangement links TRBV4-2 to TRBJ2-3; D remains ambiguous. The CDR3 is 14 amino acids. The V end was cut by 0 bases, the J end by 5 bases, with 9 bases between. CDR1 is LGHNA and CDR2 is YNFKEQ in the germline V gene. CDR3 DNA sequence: TGTGCCAGCAGCCAAGATTACCGCGAAGATACGCAGTATTTT. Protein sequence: CASSQDYREDTQYF.

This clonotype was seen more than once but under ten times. CDR3 sequence (DNA): TGTGCCAGCAGTCTATTCACCGGGACAGCCGAGCAGTACTTC. It translates to CASSLFTGTAEQYF. This sequence joins TRBV7-6 and TRBJ2-7, with TRBD1 matching over 7 bases. V lost 6 bases and J lost 6; bases outside the gene matches: 11. Germline V gives CDR1 SGHVS, CDR2 FNYEAQ. This CDR3 has 14 amino acids.

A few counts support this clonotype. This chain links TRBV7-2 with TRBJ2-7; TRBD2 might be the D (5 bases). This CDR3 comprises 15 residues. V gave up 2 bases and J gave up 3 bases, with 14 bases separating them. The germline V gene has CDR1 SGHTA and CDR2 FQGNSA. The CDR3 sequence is CASSLQMRAVYEQYF. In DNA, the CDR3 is TGTGCCAGCAGCTTACAGATGCGGGCAGTCTACGAGCAGTACTTC.

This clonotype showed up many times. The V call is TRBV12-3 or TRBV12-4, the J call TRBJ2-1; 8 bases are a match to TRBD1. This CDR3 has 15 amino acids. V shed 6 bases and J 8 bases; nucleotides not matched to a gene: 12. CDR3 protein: CASSPGTGYRYEQFF. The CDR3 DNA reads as TGTGCCAGCAGCCCCGGGACAGGTTATCGGTATGAGCAGTTCTTC.

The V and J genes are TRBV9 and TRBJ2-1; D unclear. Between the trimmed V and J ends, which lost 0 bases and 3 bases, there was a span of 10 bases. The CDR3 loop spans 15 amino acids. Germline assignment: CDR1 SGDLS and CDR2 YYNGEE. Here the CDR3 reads CASSVGAQIYNEQFF. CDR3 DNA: TGTGCCAGCAGCGTAGGAGCACAGATCTACAATGAGCAGTTCTTC.

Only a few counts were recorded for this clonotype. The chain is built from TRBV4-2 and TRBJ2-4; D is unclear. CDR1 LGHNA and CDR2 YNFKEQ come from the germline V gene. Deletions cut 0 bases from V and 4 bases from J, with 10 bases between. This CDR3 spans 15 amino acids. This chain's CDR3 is CASSQDFRVKNIQYF. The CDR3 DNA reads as TGTGCCAGCAGCCAAGATTTCCGGGTTAAAAACATTCAGTACTTC.

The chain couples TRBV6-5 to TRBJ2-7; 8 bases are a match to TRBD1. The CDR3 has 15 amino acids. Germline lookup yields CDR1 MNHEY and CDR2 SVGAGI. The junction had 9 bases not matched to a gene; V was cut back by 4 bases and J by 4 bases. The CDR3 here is CASSSSGQGRYEQYF. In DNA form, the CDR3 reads TGTGCCAGCAGTTCCAGTGGACAGGGAAGGTACGAGCAGTACTTC.